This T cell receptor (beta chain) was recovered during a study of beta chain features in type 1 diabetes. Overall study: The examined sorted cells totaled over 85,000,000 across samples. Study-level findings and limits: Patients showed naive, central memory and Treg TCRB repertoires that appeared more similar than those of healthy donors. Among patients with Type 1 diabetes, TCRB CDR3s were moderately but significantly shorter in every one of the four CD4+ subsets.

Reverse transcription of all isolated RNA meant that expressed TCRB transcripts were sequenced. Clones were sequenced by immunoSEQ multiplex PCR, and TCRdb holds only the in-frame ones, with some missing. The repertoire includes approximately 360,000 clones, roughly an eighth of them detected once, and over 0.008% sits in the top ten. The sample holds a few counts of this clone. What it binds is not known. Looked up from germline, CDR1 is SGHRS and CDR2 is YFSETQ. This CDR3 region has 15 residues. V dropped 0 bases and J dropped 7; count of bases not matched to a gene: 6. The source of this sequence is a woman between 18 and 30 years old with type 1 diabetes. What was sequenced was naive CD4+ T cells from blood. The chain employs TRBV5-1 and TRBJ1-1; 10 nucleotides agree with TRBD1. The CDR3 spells CASSLVTGTGVEAFF. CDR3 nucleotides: TGCGCCAGCAGCTTGGTTACCGGGACAGGGGTTGAAGCTTTCTTT.